This TCR beta chain appears in the sequencing data of a study of T cells expressing NK-cell markers. This CDR3 has 14 amino acids. TCRdb re-called the 5' RACE reads; every CDR3 protein appears as one record, without DNA. This table holds about 540,000 distinct CDR3 sequences. The chain carries TRBV12-3 or TRBV12-4 and TRBJ1-1; TCRdb designates TRBD1, a call that cannot be tested without DNA. The sample taken for sequencing was blood T cells: a sorted CD56 or NKG2C T cell subset, CD4+ or CD8+ T cells, or bulk PBMC T cells (not recorded which). The TCR originated in a man aged 18-30 years in good health. The CDR3 sequence is CASSLVLGGTEAFF.